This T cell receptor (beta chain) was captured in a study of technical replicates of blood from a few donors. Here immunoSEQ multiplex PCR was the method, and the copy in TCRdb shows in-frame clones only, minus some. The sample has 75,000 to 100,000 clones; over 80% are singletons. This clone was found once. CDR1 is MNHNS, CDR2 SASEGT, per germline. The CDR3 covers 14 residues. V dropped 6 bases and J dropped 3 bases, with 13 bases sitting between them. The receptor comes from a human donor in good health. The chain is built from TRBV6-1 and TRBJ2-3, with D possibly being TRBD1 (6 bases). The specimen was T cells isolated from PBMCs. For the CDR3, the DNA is TGTGCCAGCAGCAGGGGAATTTTGACAGATACGCAGTATTTT. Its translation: CASSRGILTDTQYF.